This TCR beta chain stems from a study of beta chain features in type 1 diabetes. Study information: Across every sample, 85 million to 120 million sorted cells were examined in total.

This clone occurred a few times. Antigen: not known. General study findings and limits: Shortening that was moderate but significant affected the TCRB CDR3s of Type 1 diabetes patients in all four CD4+ subsets.

Expressed TCRB transcripts got sequenced, as all isolated RNA was reverse transcribed. About 3.57 million reads were obtained on average from naive, central memory and regulatory T cell samples. The table came from immunoSEQ multiplex PCR; TCRdb's copy has only in-frame clones and leaves some out. The sample consists of 350,000 to 400,000 clones, roughly 15% of them appearing once. Germline CDR1 is GTSNPN and CDR2 is SVGIG (reference sequence). This CDR3 has 13 amino acids. The V gene lost 2 bases and the J gene lost 6 bases, with 13 bases spanning the gap. J is TRBJ1-2 and V is TRBV30; TRBD1 is a possible D gene (6 bases). The material sequenced was naive CD4+ T cells from blood. The TCR comes from a woman aged 18 to 35 in good health. CDR3 bases: TGTGCCTGGAGTTTGGGACAAAAGGATGGCTACACCTTC. It is translated as CAWSLGQKDGYTF. Complete variable domain (other parts from reference TRBV30 and TRBJ1-2): SQTIHQWPATLVQPVGSPLSLECTVEGTSNPNLYWYRQAAGRGLQLLFYSVGIGQISSEVPQNLSASRPQDRQFILSSKKLLLSDSGFYLCAWSLGQKDGYTFGSGTRLTVV.